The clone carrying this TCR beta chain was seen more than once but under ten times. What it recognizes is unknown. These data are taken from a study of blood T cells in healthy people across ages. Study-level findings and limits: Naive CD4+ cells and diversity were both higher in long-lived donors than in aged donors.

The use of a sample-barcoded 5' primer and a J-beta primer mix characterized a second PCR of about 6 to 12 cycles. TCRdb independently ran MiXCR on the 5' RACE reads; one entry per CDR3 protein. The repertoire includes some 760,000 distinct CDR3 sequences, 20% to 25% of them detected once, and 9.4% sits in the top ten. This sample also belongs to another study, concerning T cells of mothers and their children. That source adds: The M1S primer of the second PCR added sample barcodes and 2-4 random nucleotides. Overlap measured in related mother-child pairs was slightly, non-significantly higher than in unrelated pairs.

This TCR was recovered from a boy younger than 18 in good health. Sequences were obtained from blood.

The CDR3 region has the DNA TGCAGCGCCCGGCAGGGGGCCGCAGATACGCAGTATTTT. This sequence encodes CSARQGAADTQYF. The chain uses TRBV29-1 and TRBJ2-3; 8 nucleotides agree with TRBD1. This CDR3 region has 13 residues. Germline trimming cut 7 bases from V and 4 bases from J; bases unmatched to any gene: 7. The germline gives CDR1 SQVTM, CDR2 ANQGSEA.